The T cell receptor beta chain under discussion was sequenced for a study of early T cells in non-severe SARS-CoV-2 infection. One entry per CDR3 protein results from TCRdb running MiXCR on the 5' RACE reads. The table includes tens of thousands of distinct CDR3 sequences, roughly 6.2% detected once. V shed 7 bases, J shed 1 base, and the junction held 4 bases outside the gene matches. From germline, CDR1 is SQVTM and CDR2 ANQGSEA. This CDR3 comprises 15 residues. The sequence derives from an adult who was a healthcare worker with PCR-confirmed SARS-CoV-2 infection or an uninfected control (not recorded which). This rearrangement joins TRBV29-1 to TRBJ2-2, with 12 bases that match TRBD2. Sequenced input: whole blood. CDR3 nucleotide sequence: TGCAGCGCCAGGACTAGCGGGAAGAACACCGGGGAGCTGTTTTTT. This encodes CSARTSGKNTGELFF.